A selection of T cell receptor beta chains follows, all from one sample in a study of blood T cell repertoires in COVID-19. TCRdb keeps only in-frame clones here, not all; method: immunoSEQ multiplex PCR. The sample has 200,000 to 300,000 clones, 75% to 90% seen once. Sequenced material: peripheral blood. These receptors came from an older woman with active or convalescent COVID-19. Both conserved end residues are part of each CDR3. A D gene is named only where the DNA matches it firmly. Size values are once, few and many counts, or a class for expanded clones, and some rows have none.

CDR3 length: 13
V gene: TRBV10-1
clone size: NA
J gene: TRBJ1-2
D gene: NA
CDR3 DNA: TGCGCCAGCGAGGGGGGGGCCCTCTATGGCTACACCTTC
CDR3 protein: CASEGGALYGYTF

CDR3 length: 12
V gene: TRBV9
clone size: NA
J gene: TRBJ2-7
D gene: NA
CDR3 DNA: TGTGCCAGCAGCACGGAGGGGTACGAGCAGTACTTC
CDR3 protein: CASSTEGYEQYF

CDR3 length: 14
V gene: TRBV7-9
clone size: NA
J gene: TRBJ1-1
D gene: NA
CDR3 DNA: TGTGCCAGCAGCTTAGACCAGGGGAGGGGTGAAGCTTTCTTT
CDR3 protein: CASSLDQGRGEAFF

CDR3 length: 15
V gene: TRBV5-1
clone size: NA
J gene: TRBJ2-2
D gene: NA
CDR3 DNA: TGCGCCAGCAATCCGAAGACAACGAACACCGGGGAGCTGTTTTTT
CDR3 protein: CASNPKTTNTGELFF

CDR3 length: 16
V gene: TRBV2
clone size: few
J gene: TRBJ2-1
D gene: NA
CDR3 DNA: TGTGCCAGCAGGCCTGGCGCGCCGAGGACCTACAATGAGCAGTTCTTC
CDR3 protein: CASRPGAPRTYNEQFF

CDR3 length: 14
V gene: TRBV2
clone size: NA
J gene: TRBJ1-1
D gene: NA
CDR3 DNA: TGTGCCAGCAGTGATAGGGGGTATAACACTGAAGCTTTCTTT
CDR3 protein: CASSDRGYNTEAFF

CDR3 length: 17
V gene: TRBV18
clone size: NA
J gene: TRBJ2-1
D gene: TRBD2
CDR3 DNA: TGTGCCAGCTCACCCCCCACTACTAGCGGGGAGGTCAGGGAGCAGTTCTTC
CDR3 protein: CASSPPTTSGEVREQFF

CDR3 length: 17
V gene: TRBV6-1
clone size: NA
J gene: TRBJ1-6
D gene: NA
CDR3 DNA: TGTGCCAGCAGTGAATCGCCGGTGAGCTCCTATAATTCACCCCTCCACTTT
CDR3 protein: CASSESPVSSYNSPLHF

CDR3 length: 16
V gene: TRBV5-1
clone size: NA
J gene: TRBJ2-1
D gene: TRBD2
CDR3 DNA: TGCGCCAGCAGCTTGGGGGGACTAGCGGGGTACAATGAGCAGTTCTTC
CDR3 protein: CASSLGGLAGYNEQFF

CDR3 length: 17
V gene: TRBV7-2
clone size: NA
J gene: TRBJ1-6
D gene: TRBD1
CDR3 DNA: TGTGCCAGCAGCCTCCAGGGACAGGGGTCCTATAATTCACCCCTCCACTTT
CDR3 protein: CASSLQGQGSYNSPLHF